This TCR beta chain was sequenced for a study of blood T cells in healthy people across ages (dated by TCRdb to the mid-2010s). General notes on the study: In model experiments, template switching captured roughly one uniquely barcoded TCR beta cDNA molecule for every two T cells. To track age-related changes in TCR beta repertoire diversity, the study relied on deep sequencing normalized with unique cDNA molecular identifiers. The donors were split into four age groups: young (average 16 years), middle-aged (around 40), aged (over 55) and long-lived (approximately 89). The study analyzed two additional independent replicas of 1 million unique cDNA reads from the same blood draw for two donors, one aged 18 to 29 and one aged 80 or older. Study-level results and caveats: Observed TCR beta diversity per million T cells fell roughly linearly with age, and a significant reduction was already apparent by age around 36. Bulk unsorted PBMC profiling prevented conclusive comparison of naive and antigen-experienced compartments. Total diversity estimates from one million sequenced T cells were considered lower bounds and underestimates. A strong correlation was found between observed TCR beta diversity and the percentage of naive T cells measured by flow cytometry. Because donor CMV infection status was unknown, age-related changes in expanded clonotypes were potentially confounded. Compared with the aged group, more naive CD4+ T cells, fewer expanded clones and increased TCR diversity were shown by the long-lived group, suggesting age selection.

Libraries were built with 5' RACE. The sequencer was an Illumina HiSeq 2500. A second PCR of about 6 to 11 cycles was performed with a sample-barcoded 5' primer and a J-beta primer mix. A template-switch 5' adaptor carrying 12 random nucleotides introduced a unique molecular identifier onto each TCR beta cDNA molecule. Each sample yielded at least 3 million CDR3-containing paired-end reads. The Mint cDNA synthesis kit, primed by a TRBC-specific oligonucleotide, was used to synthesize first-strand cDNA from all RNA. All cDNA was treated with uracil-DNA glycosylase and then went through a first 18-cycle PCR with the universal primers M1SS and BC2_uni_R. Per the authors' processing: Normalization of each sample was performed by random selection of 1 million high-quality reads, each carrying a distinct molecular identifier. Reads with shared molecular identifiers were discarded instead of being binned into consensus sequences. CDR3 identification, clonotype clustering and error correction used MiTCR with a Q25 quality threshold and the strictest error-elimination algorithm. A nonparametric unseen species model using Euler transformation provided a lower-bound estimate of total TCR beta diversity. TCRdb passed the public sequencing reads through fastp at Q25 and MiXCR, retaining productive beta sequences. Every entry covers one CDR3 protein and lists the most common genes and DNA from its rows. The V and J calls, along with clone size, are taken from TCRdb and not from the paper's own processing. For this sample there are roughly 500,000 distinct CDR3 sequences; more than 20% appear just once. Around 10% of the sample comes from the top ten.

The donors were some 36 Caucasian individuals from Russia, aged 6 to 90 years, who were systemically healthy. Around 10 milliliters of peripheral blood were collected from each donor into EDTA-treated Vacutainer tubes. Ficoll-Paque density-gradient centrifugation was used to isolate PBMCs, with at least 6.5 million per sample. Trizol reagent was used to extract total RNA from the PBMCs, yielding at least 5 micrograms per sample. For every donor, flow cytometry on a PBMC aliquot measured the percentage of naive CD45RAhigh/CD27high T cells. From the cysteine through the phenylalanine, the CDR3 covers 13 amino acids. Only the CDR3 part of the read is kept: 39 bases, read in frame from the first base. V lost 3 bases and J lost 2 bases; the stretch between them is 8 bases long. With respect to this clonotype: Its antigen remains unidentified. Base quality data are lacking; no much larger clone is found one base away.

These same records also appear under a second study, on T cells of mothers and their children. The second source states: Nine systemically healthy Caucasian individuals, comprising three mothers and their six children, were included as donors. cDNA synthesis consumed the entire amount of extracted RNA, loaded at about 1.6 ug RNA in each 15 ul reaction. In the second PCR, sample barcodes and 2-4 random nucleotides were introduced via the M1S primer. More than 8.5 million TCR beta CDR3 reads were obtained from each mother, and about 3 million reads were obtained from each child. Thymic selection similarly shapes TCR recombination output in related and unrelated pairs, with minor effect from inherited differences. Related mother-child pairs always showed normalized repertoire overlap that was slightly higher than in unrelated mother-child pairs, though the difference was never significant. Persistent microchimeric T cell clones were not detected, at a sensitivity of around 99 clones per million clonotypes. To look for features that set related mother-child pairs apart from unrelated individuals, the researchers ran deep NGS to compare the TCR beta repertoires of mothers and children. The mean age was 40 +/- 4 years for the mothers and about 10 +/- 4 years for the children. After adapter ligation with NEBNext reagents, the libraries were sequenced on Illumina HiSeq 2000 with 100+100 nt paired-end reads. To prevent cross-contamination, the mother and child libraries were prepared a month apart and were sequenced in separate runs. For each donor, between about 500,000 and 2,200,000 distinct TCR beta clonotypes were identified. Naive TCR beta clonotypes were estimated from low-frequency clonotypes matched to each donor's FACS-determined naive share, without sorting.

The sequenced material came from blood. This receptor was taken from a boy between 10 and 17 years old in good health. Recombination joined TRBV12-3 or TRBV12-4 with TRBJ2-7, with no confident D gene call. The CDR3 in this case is CASSLKGPYEQYF. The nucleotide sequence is TGTGCCAGCAGTTTGAAGGGCCCCTACGAGCAGTACTTC.